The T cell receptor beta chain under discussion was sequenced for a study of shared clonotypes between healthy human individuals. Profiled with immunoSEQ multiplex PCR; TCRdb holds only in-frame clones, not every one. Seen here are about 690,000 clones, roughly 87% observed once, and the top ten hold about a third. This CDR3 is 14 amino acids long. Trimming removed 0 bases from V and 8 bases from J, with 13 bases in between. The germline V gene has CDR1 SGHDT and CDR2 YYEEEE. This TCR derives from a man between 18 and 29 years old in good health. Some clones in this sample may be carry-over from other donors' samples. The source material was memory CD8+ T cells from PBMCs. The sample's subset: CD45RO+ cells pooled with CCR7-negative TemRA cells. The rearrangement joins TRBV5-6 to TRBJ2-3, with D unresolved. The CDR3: CASSLDVDLGTQYF. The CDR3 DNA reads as TGTGCCAGCAGCTTGGACGTCGATCTGGGTACGCAGTATTTT.